Listed below are T cell receptor beta chains from one sample, sequenced in a study of Ad26.COV2.S vaccination and SARS-CoV-2 variants. The protocol was immunoSEQ multiplex PCR, while the TCRdb copy is restricted to in-frame clones and leaves out a portion. The sample holds roughly 400,000 clones, about nine tenths seen once. Material: peripheral blood, obtained in a trial of Ad26.COV2.S vaccine versus placebo. The receptors shown here come from a person aged 18-65 years who received the Ad26.COV2.S COVID-19 vaccine or a placebo. Both conserved end residues are part of each CDR3. The order of the fields is V gene, clone size, J gene, D gene, CDR3 DNA, CDR3 protein. D genes are given only for firm matches. Part of the rows lack a size; the others show once, few, many or a class for expanded clones.

V: TRBV29-1; size: NA; J: TRBJ1-4; D: NA; DNA: TGCAGCGGTGGTGCCGGTAGGGAGAGGGGTGAAAAACTGTTTTTT; CDR3: CSGGAGRERGEKLFF
V: TRBV7-9; size: NA; J: TRBJ2-2; D: NA; DNA: TGTGCCAGCAGCTTACGGACATCGAACACCGGGGAGCTGTTTTTT; CDR3: CASSLRTSNTGELFF
V: TRBV9; size: NA; J: TRBJ2-4; D: NA; DNA: TGTGCCAGCAGCGTAGACCCCCCCCGGGGAGCCAAAAACATTCAGTACTTC; CDR3: CASSVDPPRGAKNIQYF
V: TRBV28; size: NA; J: TRBJ1-1; D: TRBD1; DNA: TGTGCCAGCAGTTTTCCAACAGGGGGCTTTGCTGAAGCTTTCTTT; CDR3: CASSFPTGGFAEAFF
V: TRBV5-4; size: NA; J: TRBJ2-2; D: NA; DNA: TGTGCCAGCAGCTTGGGTGGGGACTCCGGGGAGCTGTTTTTT; CDR3: CASSLGGDSGELFF
V: TRBV7-9; size: few; J: TRBJ2-5; D: NA; DNA: TGTGCCAGCAGCCTAGTCAGGGCCCAAGAGACCCAGTACTTC; CDR3: CASSLVRAQETQYF
V: TRBV19; size: NA; J: TRBJ1-5; D: NA; DNA: TGTGCCAGTAGCCTAGCCCCCGGACCGGTAAGCAATCAGCCCCAGCATTTT; CDR3: CASSLAPGPVSNQPQHF
V: TRBV11-2; size: NA; J: TRBJ2-1; D: NA; DNA: TGTGCCAGCAGCTTAGGACTAGGGATCGCCTACAGTGAGCAGTTCTTC; CDR3: CASSLGLGIAYSEQFF
V: TRBV28; size: NA; J: TRBJ1-3; D: TRBD1; DNA: TGTGCCAGCAGTCAAACAACAGGGCGGGACAGCTCTGGAAACACCATATATTTT; CDR3: CASSQTTGRDSSGNTIYF
V: TRBV30; size: NA; J: TRBJ1-5; D: NA; DNA: TGTGCCTGTTCAGGGATGGGCAATCAGCCCCAGCATTTT; CDR3: CACSGMGNQPQHF
V: TRBV2; size: NA; J: TRBJ2-7; D: TRBD2; DNA: TGTGCCAGTTCTAGCGGGCGCTACGAGCAGTACTTC; CDR3: CASSSGRYEQYF
V: TRBV19; size: NA; J: TRBJ2-7; D: NA; DNA: TGTGCCAGTAGTACTCAAGATACCTCCTACGAGCAGTACTTC; CDR3: CASSTQDTSYEQYF
V: TRBV12-3/TRBV12-4; size: NA; J: TRBJ2-3; D: NA; DNA: TGTGCCAGCAGTTTTTTGCGCACAGATACGCAGTATTTT; CDR3: CASSFLRTDTQYF
V: TRBV25-1; size: NA; J: TRBJ2-1; D: NA; DNA: TGTGCCAGCAGTGAAGCGAATAGCGTGGAGGATGAGCAGTTCTTC; CDR3: CASSEANSVEDEQFF
V: TRBV7-8; size: NA; J: TRBJ2-1; D: TRBD1; DNA: TGTGCCAGCAGCCCGGGGACAGTTGGGCAGTTCTTC; CDR3: CASSPGTVGQFF
V: TRBV6-5; size: NA; J: TRBJ2-7; D: TRBD2; DNA: TGTGCCAGCAGTTACGGGGGGACTAGCACCGCCTACGAGCAGTACTTC; CDR3: CASSYGGTSTAYEQYF
V: TRBV6-2/TRBV6-3; size: NA; J: TRBJ2-7; D: TRBD2; DNA: TGTGCCAGCAGGCCTCTAGCGGGGACCTACGAGCAGTACTTC; CDR3: CASRPLAGTYEQYF
V: TRBV7-9; size: NA; J: TRBJ2-2; D: NA; DNA: TGTGCCAGCAGCTTAGGAGGGAGCACCGGGGAGCTGTTTTTT; CDR3: CASSLGGSTGELFF
V: TRBV7-8; size: NA; J: TRBJ2-3; D: TRBD2; DNA: TGTGCCAGCAGCCCCTGGCTAGCGGGACGCACAGATACGCAGTATTTT; CDR3: CASSPWLAGRTDTQYF
V: TRBV14; size: many; J: TRBJ2-7; D: NA; DNA: TGTGCCAGCCAGGGTGCATCCTACGAGCAGTACTTC; CDR3: CASQGASYEQYF